Here is one T cell receptor beta chain with its context. There are 14 residues in the CDR3. V lost 3 bases, J lost 8 bases, and 9 bases stayed unmatched. Per the germline V gene, CDR1 is MNHEY and CDR2 is SMNVEV (reference sequence). The data derive from a study of blood T cell repertoires in COVID-19. Across the whole study: Both acute and convalescent COVID-19 samples were obtained from the United States, Italy and Spain. In each case, the material was cDNA or gDNA derived from T cells, B-cell-depleted T cells, or PBMCs.

Seattle's cohort entered during active infection and was followed longitudinally. As originally analysed: Using reference gene primer amplification, nucleated cell counts were estimated. TCRdb's table, derived via immunoSEQ multiplex PCR, lists solely in-frame clones and lacks some. V and J calls and clone size follow that table, whereas D and trimming were derived from the DNA. The repertoire has about 260,000 clones, about 87% of them found once; the top ten carry roughly 4.9%. Specimen: peripheral blood. This sequence joins TRBV27 and TRBJ1-2; 7 bases align to TRBD1. This TCR came from a woman aged 55-75 years with COVID-19, enrolled during active disease. The CDR3 DNA reads TGTGCCAGCAGTTTTCGCCAGGGGGTGGGGGGCTACACCTTC. This sequence encodes CASSFRQGVGGYTF.